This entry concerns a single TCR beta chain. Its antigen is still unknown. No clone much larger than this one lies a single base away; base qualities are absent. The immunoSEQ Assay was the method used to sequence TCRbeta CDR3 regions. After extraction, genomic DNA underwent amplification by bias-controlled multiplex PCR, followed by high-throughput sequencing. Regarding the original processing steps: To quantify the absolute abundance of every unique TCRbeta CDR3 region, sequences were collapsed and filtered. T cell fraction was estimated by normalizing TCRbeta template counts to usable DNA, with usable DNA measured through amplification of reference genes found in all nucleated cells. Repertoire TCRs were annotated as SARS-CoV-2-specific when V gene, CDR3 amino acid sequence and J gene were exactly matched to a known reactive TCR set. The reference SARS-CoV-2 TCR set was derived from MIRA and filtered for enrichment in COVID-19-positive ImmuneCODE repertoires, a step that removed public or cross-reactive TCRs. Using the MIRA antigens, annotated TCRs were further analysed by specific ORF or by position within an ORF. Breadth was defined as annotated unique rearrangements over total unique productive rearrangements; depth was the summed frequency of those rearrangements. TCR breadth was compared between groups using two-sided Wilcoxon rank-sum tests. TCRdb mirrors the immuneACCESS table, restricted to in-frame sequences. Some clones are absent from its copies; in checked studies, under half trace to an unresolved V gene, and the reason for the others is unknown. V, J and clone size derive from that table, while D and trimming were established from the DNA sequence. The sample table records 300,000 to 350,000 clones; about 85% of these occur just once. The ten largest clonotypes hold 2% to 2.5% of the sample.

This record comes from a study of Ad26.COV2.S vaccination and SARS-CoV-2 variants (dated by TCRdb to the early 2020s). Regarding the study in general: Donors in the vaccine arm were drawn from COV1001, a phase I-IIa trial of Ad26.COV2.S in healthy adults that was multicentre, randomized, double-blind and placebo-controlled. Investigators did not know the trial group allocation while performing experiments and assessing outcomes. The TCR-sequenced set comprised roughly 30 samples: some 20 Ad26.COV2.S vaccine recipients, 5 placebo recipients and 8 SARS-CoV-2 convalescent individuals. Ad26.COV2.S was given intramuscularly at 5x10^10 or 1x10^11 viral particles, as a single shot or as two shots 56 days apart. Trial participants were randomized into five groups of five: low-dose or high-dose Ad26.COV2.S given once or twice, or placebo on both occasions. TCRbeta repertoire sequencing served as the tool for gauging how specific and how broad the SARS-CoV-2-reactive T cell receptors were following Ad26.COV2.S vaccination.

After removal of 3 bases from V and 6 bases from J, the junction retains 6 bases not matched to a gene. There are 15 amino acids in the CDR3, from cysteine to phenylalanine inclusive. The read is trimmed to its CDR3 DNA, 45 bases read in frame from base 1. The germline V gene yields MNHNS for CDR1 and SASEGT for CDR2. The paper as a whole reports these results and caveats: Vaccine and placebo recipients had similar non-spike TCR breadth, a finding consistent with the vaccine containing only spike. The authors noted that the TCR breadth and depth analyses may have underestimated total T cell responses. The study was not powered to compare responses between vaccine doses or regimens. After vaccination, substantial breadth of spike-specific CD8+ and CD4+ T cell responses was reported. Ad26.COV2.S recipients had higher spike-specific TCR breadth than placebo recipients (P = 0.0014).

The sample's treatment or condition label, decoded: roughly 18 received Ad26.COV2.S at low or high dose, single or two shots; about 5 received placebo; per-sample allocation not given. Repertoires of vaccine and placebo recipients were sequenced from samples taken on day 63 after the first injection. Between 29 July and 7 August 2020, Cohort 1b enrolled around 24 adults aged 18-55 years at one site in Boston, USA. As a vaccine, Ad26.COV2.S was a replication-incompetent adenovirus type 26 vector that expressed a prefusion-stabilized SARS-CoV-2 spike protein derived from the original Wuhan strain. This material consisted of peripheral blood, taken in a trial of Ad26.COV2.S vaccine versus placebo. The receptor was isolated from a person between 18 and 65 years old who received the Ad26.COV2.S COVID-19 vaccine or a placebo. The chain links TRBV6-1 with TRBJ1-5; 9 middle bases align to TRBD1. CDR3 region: CASSDEGQGAQPQHF. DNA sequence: TGTGCCAGCAGTGACGAGGGACAGGGAGCTCAGCCCCAGCATTTT.